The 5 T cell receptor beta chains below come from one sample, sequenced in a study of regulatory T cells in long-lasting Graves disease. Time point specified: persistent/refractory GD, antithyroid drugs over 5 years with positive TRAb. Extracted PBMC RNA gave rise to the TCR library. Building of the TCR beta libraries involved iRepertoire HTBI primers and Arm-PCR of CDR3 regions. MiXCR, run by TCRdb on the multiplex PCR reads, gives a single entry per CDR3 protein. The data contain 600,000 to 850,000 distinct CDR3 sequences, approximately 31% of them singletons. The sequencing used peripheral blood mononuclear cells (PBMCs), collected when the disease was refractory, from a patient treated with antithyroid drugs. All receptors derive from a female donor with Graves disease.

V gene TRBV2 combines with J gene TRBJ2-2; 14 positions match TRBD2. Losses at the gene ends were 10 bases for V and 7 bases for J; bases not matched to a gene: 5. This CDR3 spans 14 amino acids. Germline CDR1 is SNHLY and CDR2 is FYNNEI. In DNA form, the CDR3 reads TGTGCCACCTCGACTAGCGGGAGGGGCGGGGAGCTGTTTTTT. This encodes CATSTSGRGGELFF. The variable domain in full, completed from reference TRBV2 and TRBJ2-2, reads EPEVTQTPSHQVTQMGQEVILRCVPISNHLYFYWYRQILGQKVEFLVSFYNNEISEKSEIFDDQFSVERPDGSNFTLKIRSTKLEDSAMYFCATSTSGRGGELFFGEGSRLTVL.

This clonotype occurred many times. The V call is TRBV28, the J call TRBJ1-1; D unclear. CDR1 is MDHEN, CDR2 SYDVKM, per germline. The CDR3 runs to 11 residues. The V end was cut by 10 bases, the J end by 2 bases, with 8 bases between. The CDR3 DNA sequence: TGTGCCATACAGACTAACACTGAAGCTTTCTTT. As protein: CAIQTNTEAFF.

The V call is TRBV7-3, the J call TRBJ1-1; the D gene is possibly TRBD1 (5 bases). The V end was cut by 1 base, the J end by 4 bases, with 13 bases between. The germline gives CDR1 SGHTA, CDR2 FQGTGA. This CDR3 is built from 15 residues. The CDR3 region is CASSLMGQKGTEAFF. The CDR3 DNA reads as TGTGCCAGCAGCTTAATGGGGCAAAAGGGCACTGAAGCTTTCTTT.

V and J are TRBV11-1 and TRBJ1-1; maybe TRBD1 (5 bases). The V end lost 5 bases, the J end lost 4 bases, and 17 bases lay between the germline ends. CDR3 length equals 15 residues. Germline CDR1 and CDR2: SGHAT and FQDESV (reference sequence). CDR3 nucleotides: TGTGCCAGCAGCGTGGGACCGACTGAGGTCACTGAAGCTTTCTTT. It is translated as CASSVGPTEVTEAFF.

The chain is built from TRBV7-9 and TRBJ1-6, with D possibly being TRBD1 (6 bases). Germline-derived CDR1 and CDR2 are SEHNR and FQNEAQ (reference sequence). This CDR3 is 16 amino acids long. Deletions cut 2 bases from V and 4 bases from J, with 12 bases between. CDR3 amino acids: CASSLLQGMYNSPLHF. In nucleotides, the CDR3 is TGTGCCAGCAGCTTACTGCAGGGGATGTATAATTCACCCCTCCACTTT.